The T cell receptor (beta chain) under discussion was sequenced for a study of shared clonotypes between healthy human individuals. Data came from immunoSEQ multiplex PCR; TCRdb stores just in-frame clones and leaves some out. The data hold some 2,500,000 clones, with 93% observed a single time. Sequencing was performed on naive CD4+ T cells from PBMCs. Subset: CD45RA+ positively selected. The TCR sequence derives from a man between 18 and 35 years old in good health. Some clones in this sample may be carry-over from other donors' samples.

The CDR3 sequence is CSVDGGRLTDTQYF. DNA for the CDR3: TGCAGCGTTGACGGCGGGAGACTCACAGATACGCAGTATTTT. The chain uses TRBV29-1 and TRBJ2-3; TRBD2 agrees at 7 bases. The CDR3 has 14 residues. V dropped 3 bases and J dropped 2; count of bases not matched to a gene: 5. Germline V gene sequence: CDR1 SQVTM, CDR2 ANQGSEA.